Listed below are T cell receptor beta chains from one sample, sequenced in a study of monozygotic twins with cystic fibrosis. Sequenced by immunoSEQ multiplex PCR; TCRdb stores in-frame clones only, minus some. The table includes over 25,000 clones, roughly 90% detected once. Sequences were obtained from blood. These receptor sequences come from a girl aged 2-15 years with cystic fibrosis. Each CDR3 is given with its conserved first and last residue. Each record gives: CDR3 DNA, CDR3 protein, clone size, J gene, D gene, V gene. A D gene is named only where the DNA matches it firmly. Size tells how often a clone was seen (once, few, many) or the class of an expanded clone, and some rows leave it out.

CDR3nt: TGTGCCAGCAGTTTTACCCTCGTTGACACTGAAGCTTTCTTT
CDR3aa: CASSFTLVDTEAFF
abundance: .
j_gene: TRBJ1-1
d_gene: .
v_gene: TRBV28

CDR3nt: TGTGCCAGCAGCTTCGGGTGGCGCACAGATACGCAGTATTTT
CDR3aa: CASSFGWRTDTQYF
abundance: .
j_gene: TRBJ2-3
d_gene: .
v_gene: TRBV7-8

CDR3nt: TGTGCCAGCAGCTTAGGGCTCAGCGGGGGGACGAATGAGCAGTTCTTC
CDR3aa: CASSLGLSGGTNEQFF
abundance: .
j_gene: TRBJ2-1
d_gene: TRBD2
v_gene: TRBV7-6

CDR3nt: TGTGCCTGGAGTGTAGGGACTACCGACTACGAGCAGTACTTC
CDR3aa: CAWSVGTTDYEQYF
abundance: .
j_gene: TRBJ2-7
d_gene: TRBD2
v_gene: TRBV30

CDR3nt: TGTGCCAGCAGTGCTGGGGACGGAGAATACAATGAGCAGTTCTTC
CDR3aa: CASSAGDGEYNEQFF
abundance: .
j_gene: TRBJ2-1
d_gene: .
v_gene: TRBV6-4

CDR3nt: TGTGCCAGCAGCTCAGGACAGGGGTTTCTGGGGCTGGGAGCTTTCTTT
CDR3aa: CASSSGQGFLGLGAFF
abundance: .
j_gene: TRBJ1-1
d_gene: TRBD1
v_gene: TRBV9

CDR3nt: TGTGCCAGCAGCTTGGCCGGGACAGTAGTACAAGAGACCCAGTACTTC
CDR3aa: CASSLAGTVVQETQYF
abundance: .
j_gene: TRBJ2-5
d_gene: TRBD1
v_gene: TRBV11-2

CDR3nt: TGTGCCAGCAGCTTAGACCGCTCCTACGAGCAGTACTTC
CDR3aa: CASSLDRSYEQYF
abundance: .
j_gene: TRBJ2-7
d_gene: .
v_gene: TRBV7-2

CDR3nt: TGTGCCAGCAGTTTCACGGGGCTGACAGGAACCACAGATACGCAGTATTTT
CDR3aa: CASSFTGLTGTTDTQYF
abundance: .
j_gene: TRBJ2-3
d_gene: .
v_gene: TRBV28

CDR3nt: TGTGCCAGCAGCTTAGACCCAGGGTCGAACACTGAAGCTTTCTTT
CDR3aa: CASSLDPGSNTEAFF
abundance: .
j_gene: TRBJ1-1
d_gene: .
v_gene: TRBV11-2

CDR3nt: TGTGCCAGCGCTCCGAGGCGGGGACCGGGGACCGGGGAGCTGTTTTTT
CDR3aa: CASAPRRGPGTGELFF
abundance: .
j_gene: TRBJ2-2
d_gene: .
v_gene: TRBV7-2

CDR3nt: TGTGCCAGCAGTTACGGGGGAACTGGCTACACCTTC
CDR3aa: CASSYGGTGYTF
abundance: .
j_gene: TRBJ1-2
d_gene: .
v_gene: TRBV6-5

CDR3nt: TGTGCCAGCCTTGGGGGAGAGACCCAGTACTTC
CDR3aa: CASLGGETQYF
abundance: .
j_gene: TRBJ2-5
d_gene: .
v_gene: TRBV27

CDR3nt: TGTGCCTGGAGTGTACGGCATAGAGACTATGGCTACACCTTC
CDR3aa: CAWSVRHRDYGYTF
abundance: once
j_gene: TRBJ1-2
d_gene: .
v_gene: TRBV30

CDR3nt: TGTGCCAGCACCCCGAAAGAGACCCAGTACTTC
CDR3aa: CASTPKETQYF
abundance: .
j_gene: TRBJ2-5
d_gene: .
v_gene: TRBV2

CDR3nt: TGTGCCAGCAGCCTTTCCACCTACGAGCAGTACTTC
CDR3aa: CASSLSTYEQYF
abundance: .
j_gene: TRBJ2-7
d_gene: .
v_gene: TRBV5-8

CDR3nt: TGTGCCAGCAGTTCAGGGGGCAAGGGGAATGGCTACACCTTC
CDR3aa: CASSSGGKGNGYTF
abundance: .
j_gene: TRBJ1-2
d_gene: TRBD1
v_gene: TRBV28